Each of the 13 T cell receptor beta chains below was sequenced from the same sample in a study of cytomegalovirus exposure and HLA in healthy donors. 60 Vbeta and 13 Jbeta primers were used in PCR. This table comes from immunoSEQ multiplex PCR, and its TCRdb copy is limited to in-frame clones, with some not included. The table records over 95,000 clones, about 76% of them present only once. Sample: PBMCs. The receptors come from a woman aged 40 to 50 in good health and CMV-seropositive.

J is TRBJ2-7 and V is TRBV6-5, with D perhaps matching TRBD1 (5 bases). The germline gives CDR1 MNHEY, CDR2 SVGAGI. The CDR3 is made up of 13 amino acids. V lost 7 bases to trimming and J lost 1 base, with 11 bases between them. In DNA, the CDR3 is TGTGCCAGCACCGCGGACACATCCTACGAGCAGTACTTC. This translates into CASTADTSYEQYF.

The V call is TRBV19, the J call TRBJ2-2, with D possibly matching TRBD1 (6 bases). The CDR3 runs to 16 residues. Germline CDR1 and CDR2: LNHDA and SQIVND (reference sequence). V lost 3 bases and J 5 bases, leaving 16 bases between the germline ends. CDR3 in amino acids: CASSITGISLTGELFF. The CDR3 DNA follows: TGTGCCAGTAGTATTACAGGGATATCCTTAACCGGGGAGCTGTTTTTT.

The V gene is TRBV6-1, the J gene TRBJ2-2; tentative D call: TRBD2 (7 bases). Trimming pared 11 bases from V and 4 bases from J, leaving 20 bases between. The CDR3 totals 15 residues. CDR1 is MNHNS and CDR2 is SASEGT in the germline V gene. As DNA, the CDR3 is TGTGCCTTAAGGACAGTGGGGGGGGCCACCGGGGAGCTGTTTTTT. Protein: CALRTVGGATGELFF.

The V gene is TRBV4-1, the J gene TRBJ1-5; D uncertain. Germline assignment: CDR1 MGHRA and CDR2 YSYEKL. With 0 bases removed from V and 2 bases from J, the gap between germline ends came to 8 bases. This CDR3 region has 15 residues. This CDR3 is CASSQDQVRNQPQHF. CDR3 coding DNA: TGCGCCAGCAGCCAAGATCAGGTCCGCAATCAGCCCCAGCATTTT.

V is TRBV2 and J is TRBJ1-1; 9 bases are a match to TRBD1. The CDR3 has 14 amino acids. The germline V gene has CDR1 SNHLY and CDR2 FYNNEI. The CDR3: CASGTGRRNTEAFF. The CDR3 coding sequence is TGTGCGTCCGGGACAGGGCGTCGGAACACTGAAGCTTTCTTT.

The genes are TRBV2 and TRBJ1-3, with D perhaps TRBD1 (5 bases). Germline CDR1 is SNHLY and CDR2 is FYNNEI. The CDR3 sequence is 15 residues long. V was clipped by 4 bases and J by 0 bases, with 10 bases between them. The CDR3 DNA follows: TGTGCCAGCAGTGCACAGGTTAGCTCTGGAAACACCATATATTTT. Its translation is CASSAQVSSGNTIYF.

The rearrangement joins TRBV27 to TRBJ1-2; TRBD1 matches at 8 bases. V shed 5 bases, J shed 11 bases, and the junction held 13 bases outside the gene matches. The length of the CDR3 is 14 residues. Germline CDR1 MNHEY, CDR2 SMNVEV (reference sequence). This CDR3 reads CASSPRDRLVGYTF. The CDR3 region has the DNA TGTGCCAGCAGTCCCCGGGACAGGTTGGTTGGTTACACCTTC.

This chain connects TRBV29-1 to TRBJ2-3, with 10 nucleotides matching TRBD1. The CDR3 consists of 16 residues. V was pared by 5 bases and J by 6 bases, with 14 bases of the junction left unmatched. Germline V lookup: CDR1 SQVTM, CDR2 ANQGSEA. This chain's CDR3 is CSVLALRDRGWDTQYF. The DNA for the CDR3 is TGCAGCGTTTTAGCCCTAAGGGACAGGGGTTGGGATACGCAGTATTTT.

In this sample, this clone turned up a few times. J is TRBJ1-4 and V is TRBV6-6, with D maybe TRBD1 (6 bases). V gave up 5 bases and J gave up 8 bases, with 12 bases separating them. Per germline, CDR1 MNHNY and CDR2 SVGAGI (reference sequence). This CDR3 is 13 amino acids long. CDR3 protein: CASSQGIGEKLFF. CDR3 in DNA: TGTGCCAGCAGTCAGGGGATAGGGGAAAAACTGTTTTTT.

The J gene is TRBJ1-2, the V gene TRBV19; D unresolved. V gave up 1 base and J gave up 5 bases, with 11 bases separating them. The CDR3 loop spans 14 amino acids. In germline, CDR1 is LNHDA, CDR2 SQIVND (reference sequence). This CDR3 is CASSIVGRFYGYTF. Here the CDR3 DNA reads TGTGCCAGTAGTATAGTAGGGAGATTTTATGGCTACACCTTC.

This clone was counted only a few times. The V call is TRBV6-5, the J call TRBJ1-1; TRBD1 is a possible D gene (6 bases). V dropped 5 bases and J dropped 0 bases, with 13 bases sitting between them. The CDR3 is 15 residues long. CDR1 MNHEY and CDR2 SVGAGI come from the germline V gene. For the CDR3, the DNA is TGTGCCAGCAGTACCGGGACACTTATGAACACTGAAGCTTTCTTT. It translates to CASSTGTLMNTEAFF.

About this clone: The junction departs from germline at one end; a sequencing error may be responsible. For the CDR3, the DNA is TGTGCCAGCAGCTTAGCCACCTCCGGGACAGGGAACTTC. Its protein product is CASSLATSGTGNF. This sequence joins TRBV11-2 and TRBJ2-7; 9 bases align to TRBD1. CDR1 and CDR2 (germline): SGHAT, FQNNGV. The CDR3 contains 13 residues.

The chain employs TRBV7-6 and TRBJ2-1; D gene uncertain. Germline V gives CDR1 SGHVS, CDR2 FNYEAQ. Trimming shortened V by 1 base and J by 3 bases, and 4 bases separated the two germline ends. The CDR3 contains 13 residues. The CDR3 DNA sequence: TGTGCCAGCAGCTTAGGCAGCTACAATGAGCAGTTCTTC. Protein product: CASSLGSYNEQFF.